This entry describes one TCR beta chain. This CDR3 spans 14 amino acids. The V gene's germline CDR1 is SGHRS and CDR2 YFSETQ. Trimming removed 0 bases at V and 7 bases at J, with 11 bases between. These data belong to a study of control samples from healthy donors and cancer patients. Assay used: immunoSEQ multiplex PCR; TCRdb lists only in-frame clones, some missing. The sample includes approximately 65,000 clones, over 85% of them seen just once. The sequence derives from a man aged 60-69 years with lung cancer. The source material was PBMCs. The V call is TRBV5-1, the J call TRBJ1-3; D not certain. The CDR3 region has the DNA TGCGCCAGCAGCTTGGTTCCGGACTCGAACACCATATATTTT. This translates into CASSLVPDSNTIYF.